Presented here are 13 T cell receptor beta chains from one specimen sequenced in a study of blood T cell repertoires in COVID-19. Clones were sequenced by immunoSEQ multiplex PCR, and TCRdb holds only the in-frame ones, with some missing. The data contain around 87,000 clones, about 75% of them singletons. Material: peripheral blood. The receptor set was obtained from an elderly woman with acute or convalescent COVID-19.

The chain employs TRBV6-2 or TRBV6-3 and TRBJ2-1, with TRBD2 matching over 15 bases. V lost 4 bases, J lost 12 bases, and 13 bases stayed unmatched. CDR3 length equals 17 residues. CDR1 and CDR2 (germline): MNHEY, SVGEGT. CDR3 residues: CASSLGVGLAGGLVQFF. For the CDR3, the DNA is TGTGCCAGCAGTTTAGGGGTCGGACTAGCGGGGGGGCTAGTGCAGTTCTTC.

In this sample, this clone turned up many times. This sequence joins TRBV30 and TRBJ2-3, with 7 nucleotides matching TRBD2. CDR3 size: 16 residues. Germline V gives CDR1 GTSNPN, CDR2 SVGIG (reference sequence). Losses at the gene ends were 4 bases for V and 1 base for J; bases not matched to a gene: 11. CDR3: CAWTRGVSGGTDTQYF. Written as DNA, the CDR3 is TGTGCCTGGACCCGGGGGGTTAGCGGAGGCACAGATACGCAGTATTTT.

The genes are TRBV7-8 and TRBJ1-1, with no clear D. Deletions cut 5 bases from V and 0 bases from J, with 4 bases between. Looked up from germline, CDR1 is SGHVS and CDR2 is FQNEAQ. The CDR3 loop spans 12 amino acids. The CDR3 is CASSPVNTEAFF. CDR3 nucleotide sequence: TGTGCCAGCAGCCCAGTGAACACTGAAGCTTTCTTT.

This chain links TRBV5-8 with TRBJ1-2, with D possibly TRBD1 on 6 matching bases. The CDR3 is 15 amino acids. CDR1 is SGHTS and CDR2 is YDEGEE in the germline V gene. V was trimmed by 4 bases and J by 4 bases, leaving 17 bases between them. The CDR3 region is CASSRTVGGPYGYTF. As DNA, the CDR3 is TGTGCCAGCAGCCGGACAGTCGGGGGGCCCTATGGCTACACCTTC.

The V and J genes are TRBV7-2 and TRBJ2-1; 11 bases are a match to TRBD2. CDR1 SGHTA and CDR2 FQGNSA come from the germline V gene. After removal of 4 bases from V and 13 bases from J, the junction contained 3 bases not matched to a gene. CDR3 size: 12 residues. The CDR3 loop reads CASSWLAGGQFF. DNA of the CDR3: TGTGCCAGCAGCTGGCTAGCGGGAGGACAGTTCTTC.

The chain combines TRBV5-1 with TRBJ2-7; TRBD2 might be the D (6 bases). Trimming stripped 0 bases from V and 0 bases from J, with 10 bases between. This CDR3 comprises 15 residues. Germline V lookup: CDR1 SGHRS, CDR2 YFSETQ. The CDR3 DNA reads as TGCGCCAGCAGCTTGGCCGGGGGAGGCTCCTACGAGCAGTACTTC. Translating it yields CASSLAGGGSYEQYF.

The genes are TRBV11-2 and TRBJ2-5; 13 bases match TRBD2. V was clipped by 5 bases and J by 1 base; unmatched bases: 10. This CDR3 comprises 18 residues. The V gene's germline CDR1 is SGHAT and CDR2 FQNNGV. The CDR3 DNA sequence: TGTGCCAGCAGCACCCACCGCAGACTAGCGGGGGGCCAAGAGACCCAGTACTTC. It is translated as CASSTHRRLAGGQETQYF.

The chain recombines TRBV7-2 with TRBJ1-1; D is uncertain. Germline CDR1 and CDR2: SGHTA and FQGNSA. The CDR3 is made up of 13 amino acids. Trimming pared 1 base from V and 3 bases from J, leaving 6 bases between. In DNA form, the CDR3 reads TGTGCCAGCAGCTTAGACAGAGACACTGAAGCTTTCTTT. Translated, it gives CASSLDRDTEAFF. Full variable domain (missing parts from reference TRBV7-2 and TRBJ1-1): GAGVSQSPSNKVTEKGKDVELRCDPISGHTALYWYRQSLGQGLEFLIYFQGNSAPDKSGLPSDRFSAERTGGSVSTLTIQRTQQEDSAVYLCASSLDRDTEAFFGQGTRLTVV.

The chain has TRBV11-2 and TRBJ2-7, with D hard to call. The CDR3 consists of 14 residues. Per the germline V gene, CDR1 is SGHAT and CDR2 is FQNNGV. Trimming removed 2 bases at V and 2 bases at J, with 10 bases between. The CDR3 reads CASSLPGFTYEQYF. In nucleotides, the CDR3 is TGTGCCAGCAGCTTACCAGGTTTTACCTACGAGCAGTACTTC.

The gene calls are TRBV6-5 and TRBJ2-5; TRBD1 matches 9 bases. Per germline, CDR1 MNHEY and CDR2 SVGAGI. Unmatched junction bases numbered 9, after V lost 5 bases and J lost 5 bases. The length of the CDR3 is 15 residues. CDR3 nucleotide sequence: TGTGCCAGCAGTACTGGACAGGGGAGGTTTGAGACCCAGTACTTC. Translation: CASSTGQGRFETQYF.

V usage is TRBV18 and J usage is TRBJ2-7; tentative D call: TRBD1 (5 bases). CDR3 length equals 17 residues. V was clipped by 1 base and J by 1 base, with 17 bases between them. Germline V gives CDR1 KGHSH, CDR2 LQKENI. The CDR3 spells CASSPQGQGLGSYEQYF. CDR3 in DNA: TGTGCCAGCTCACCACAGGGGCAGGGCTTAGGATCCTACGAGCAGTACTTC.

The J gene is TRBJ1-1, the V gene TRBV11-3, with D perhaps TRBD1 (6 bases). With 7 bases removed from V and 8 bases from J, the gap between germline ends came to 11 bases. This CDR3 has 11 residues. Germline V CDR1 and CDR2: SGHNT, YENEEA. In DNA, the CDR3 is TGTGCCAGCAAGGGGGAGGGGGAAGCTTTCTTT. It encodes CASKGEGEAFF.

CDR3 bases: TGTGCCAGCTCACCATCGCAGGGATTCACTAACTATGGCTACACCTTC. This codes for CASSPSQGFTNYGYTF. The chain links TRBV18 to TRBJ1-2, with TRBD1 as a possible D gene (5 bases). CDR1 is KGHSH and CDR2 is LQKENI in the germline V gene. The CDR3 has 16 residues. The V end lost 2 bases, the J end lost 0 bases, and 13 bases lay between the germline ends.